This T cell receptor (beta chain) was identified during a study of blood T cell repertoires in COVID-19 (TCRdb year 2020). As for the study more broadly: Collaborator samples came from the United States, Italy and Spain and covered acute and convalescent phases of COVID-19. The prospective study material was composed of cDNA or gDNA derived from T cells, B-cell-depleted T cells, or PBMCs. Subjects who had been exposed to COVID-19, were actively infected with it, or had recovered from it provided the deeply sampled blood TCRbeta repertoires that made up the dataset. The repertoires were released in a freely available public database intended as a resource for research on the immune response to SARS-CoV-2. Samples were obtained from the ongoing ImmuneRACE study (first 160 participants) and from about 1,300 subjects provided by 6 global collaborators. Sample metadata almost always included a de-identified subject ID, COVID-19 status, age in years and sex. Where HLA class I and class II types were available, the types were taken from metadata supplied by the sample provider, not from assay-based typing. Points the paper makes about the study in general: The amount of clinical and demographic metadata varied by source and participant and was provided uncurated.

The immunoSEQ Assay, a bias-controlled multiplex PCR, was used to amplify TCRbeta CDR3 regions from genomic DNA. The authors' analysis ran thus. The number of nucleated cells in each sample was estimated from the amplification of reference gene primers within the assay. To quantify the absolute abundance of each unique TCRbeta CDR3 rearrangement, sequence reads were collapsed and filtered. Productive Simpson clonality was computed per sample as the square root of Simpson's diversity index over productive rearrangements. This is the immuneACCESS table as TCRdb keeps it, with only in-frame sequences that have V and J called. A part of the clones is gone; compared with another copy, unresolved V genes explain less than half, and the rest is unexplained. D and trimming were read from the DNA, whereas the V and J calls and clone size are those reported in that table. The sample data list about 16,000 clones, and about 92% of these were observed just once. The leading ten clones occupy 4.5% to 7% of the sample.

Each collaborating institution followed its own protocols to collect whole blood in K2EDTA tubes. Collaborator samples were shipped for TCRbeta analysis as frozen whole blood, isolated PBMCs, or DNA extracted from either sample type. The V end loses 5 bases and the J end loses 6 bases, and a stretch of 10 bases separates them. The CDR3 starts with the cysteine, ends with the phenylalanine, and has 13 residues. Of all the DNA, just the CDR3 is kept, 39 bases in frame from base 1. The germline V gene (reference sequence) provides CDR1 LGHDT and CDR2 YNNKEL. On this clone itself: Its recognized antigen is unknown. Base qualities are not at hand, and no much larger clone is one base apart.

The receptor comes from a human donor in a cohort sampled during active COVID-19. The sequenced sample consisted of peripheral blood. The chain uses TRBV3-1 (or the pseudogene TRBV3-2) and TRBJ2-2; the D gene is possibly TRBD1, with 5 bases matching. The CDR3 protein is CASSLGPPGELFF. The sequence in DNA is TGTGCCAGCAGCTTGGGGCCCCCCGGGGAGCTGTTTTTT.